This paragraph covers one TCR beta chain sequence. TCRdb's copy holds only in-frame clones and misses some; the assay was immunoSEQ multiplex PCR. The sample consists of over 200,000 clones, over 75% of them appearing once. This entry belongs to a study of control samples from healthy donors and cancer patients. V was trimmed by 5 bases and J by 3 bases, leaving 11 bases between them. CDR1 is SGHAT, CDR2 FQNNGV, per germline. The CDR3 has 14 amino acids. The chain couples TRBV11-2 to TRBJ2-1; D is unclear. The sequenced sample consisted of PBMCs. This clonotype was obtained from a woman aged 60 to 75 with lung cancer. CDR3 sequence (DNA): TGTGCCAGCAGCCTTCCGCTCGACTACAATGAGCAGTTCTTC. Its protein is CASSLPLDYNEQFF.